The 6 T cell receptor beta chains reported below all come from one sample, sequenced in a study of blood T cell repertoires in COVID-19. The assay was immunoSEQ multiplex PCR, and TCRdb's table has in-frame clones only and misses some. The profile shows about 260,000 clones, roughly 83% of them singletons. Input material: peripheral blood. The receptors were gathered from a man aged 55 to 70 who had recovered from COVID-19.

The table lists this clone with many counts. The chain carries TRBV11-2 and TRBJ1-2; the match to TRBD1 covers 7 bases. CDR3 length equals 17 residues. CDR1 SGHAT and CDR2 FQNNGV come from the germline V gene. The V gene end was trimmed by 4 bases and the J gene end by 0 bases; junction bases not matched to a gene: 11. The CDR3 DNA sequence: TGTGCCAGCAGCTCTTCGACAGGGAGCGTTACTAACTATGGCTACACCTTC. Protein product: CASSSSTGSVTNYGYTF. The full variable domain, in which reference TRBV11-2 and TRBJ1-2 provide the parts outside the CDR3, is EAGVAQSPRYKIIEKRQSVAFWCNPISGHATLYWYQQILGQGPKLLIQFQNNGVVDDSQLPKDRFSAERLKGVDSTLKIQPAKLEDSAVYLCASSSSTGSVTNYGYTFGSGTRLTVV.

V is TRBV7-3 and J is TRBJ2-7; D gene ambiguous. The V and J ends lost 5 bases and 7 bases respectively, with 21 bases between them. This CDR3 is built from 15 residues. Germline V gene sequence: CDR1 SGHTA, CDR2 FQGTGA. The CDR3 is CASSPRGSPPGEQYF. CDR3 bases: TGTGCCAGCAGCCCGCGAGGCAGCCCACCCGGGGAGCAGTACTTC.

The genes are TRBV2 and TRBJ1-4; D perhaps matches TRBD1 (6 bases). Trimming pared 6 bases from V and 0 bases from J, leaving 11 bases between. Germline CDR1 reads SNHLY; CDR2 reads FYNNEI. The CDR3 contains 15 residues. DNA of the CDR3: TGTGCCAGCAGGGCACAGGGAGCAACTAATGAAAAACTGTTTTTT. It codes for CASRAQGATNEKLFF.

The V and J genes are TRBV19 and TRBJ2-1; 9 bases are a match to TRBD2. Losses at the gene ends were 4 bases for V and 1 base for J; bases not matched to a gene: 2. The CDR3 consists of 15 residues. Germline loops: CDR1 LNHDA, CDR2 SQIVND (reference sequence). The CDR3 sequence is CASSNSGRSYNEQFF. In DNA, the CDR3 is TGTGCCAGTAGTAACAGCGGGAGGTCCTACAATGAGCAGTTCTTC.

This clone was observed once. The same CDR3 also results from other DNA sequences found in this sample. The CDR3 DNA sequence: TGTGCCAGTAGTAGGACAGGGCGAAACACTGAAGCTTTCTTT. Its protein product is CASSRTGRNTEAFF. The chain links TRBV19 to TRBJ1-1; TRBD1 agrees at 8 bases. Germline V lookup: CDR1 LNHDA, CDR2 SQIVND (reference sequence). J was trimmed by 2 bases and V by 4 bases; bases with no gene match: 3. This CDR3 has 14 residues. Filled out from reference TRBV19 and TRBJ1-1, the complete variable domain reads DGGITQSPKYLFRKEGQNVTLSCEQNLNHDAMYWYRQDPGQGLRLIYYSQIVNDFQKGDIAEGYSVSREKKESFPLTVTSAQKNPTAFYLCASSRTGRNTEAFFGQGTRLTVV.

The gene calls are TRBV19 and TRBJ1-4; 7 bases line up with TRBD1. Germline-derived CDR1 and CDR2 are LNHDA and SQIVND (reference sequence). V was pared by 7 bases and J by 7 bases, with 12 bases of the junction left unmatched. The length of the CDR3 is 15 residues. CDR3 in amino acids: CASTPIQGMGEKLFF. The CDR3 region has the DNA TGTGCCAGTACCCCCATACAGGGGATGGGTGAAAAACTGTTTTTT.